This entry describes one TCR beta chain. Its recognized antigen is unknown. Qualities for individual bases were not recorded, and no much larger clone is one base off. These data originate in a study of T-cell memory formation after mild COVID-19 (dated by TCRdb to about 2021). The study in broad terms: TCR sequence clusters from the two donors were found to be largely donor specific. Longitudinal TCRalpha and TCRbeta repertoire sequencing tracked T-cell clones expanding and contracting after mild COVID-19 in two donors. The cohort comprised two young, previously healthy adult volunteers, one female and one male. The study at large found these results: SARS-CoV-2 specificity was not confirmed for the second-wave clones peaking on day 37. Only two mild cases were covered by the study, and larger cohorts that include severe cases with pre-infection samples were considered necessary. Some responding clones were found in pre-infection memory, which suggests that pre-existing cross-reactive memory T cells took part in the SARS-CoV-2 response. Balanced CD4/CD8 phenotypes were observed for clones contracting from day 15 to 85, whereas a bias towards CD4+ was observed for a second wave of clones expanding from day 15 to 37. Contracting CD4+ clones were located mainly in the CM and EM memory subsets, whereas CD8+ clones were found to be enriched in EMRA.

The reads were generated on an Illumina NovaSeq 6000. TCRalpha and TCRbeta cDNA libraries were constructed by 5'RACE with constant-segment primers, with sample barcodes and unique molecular identifiers being introduced. RNA was extracted from every sample with Trizol reagent. Libraries were amplified in two PCR steps, with a second sample barcode and Illumina TruSeq adapters added in the second step. Sequencing of libraries was performed on an Illumina NovaSeq with 2 x 150 bp paired-end reads. The authors' analysis ran thus. Demultiplexing of reads and collapsing into UMI-guided consensus sequences were performed with migec v1.2.7. With mixcr v2.1.11, UMI consensuses were aligned to TRA and TRB V and J templates and assembled into clonotypes. Expanded or contracted clonotypes were those called significant by both edgeR and NoisET, with noise models trained on biological replicates. For edgeR calls, the cutoffs were a false discovery rate-adjusted p below 0.01 and a log2 fold-change threshold of 1. PCA with hierarchical clustering of max-normalized trajectories of the 1000 most abundant clonotypes was used as exploratory dynamics analysis. Separately sequenced CD4+ and CD8+ repertoires were used to assign the CD4 or CD8 phenotype of responding clones. Using fastp trimming at Q25 and MiXCR clonotype assembly, TCRdb reanalyzed the public sequencing data and kept in-frame beta chains. CDR3 protein sequences are deduplicated, and each keeps its most common genes and DNA. Clone size and V and J calls follow TCRdb, not the original study. The sample table contains more than 400,000 distinct CDR3 sequences; only one count was recorded for about 20% of them. Of the sample, roughly an eighth falls within the top ten clones.

Ficoll-Paque density gradient centrifugation was the method used to isolate PBMCs. The receptor was derived from an adult woman who had mild COVID-19 (a few samples of this study predate the infection). The sample titles of this study are shuffled in the database, so cell type and time point are left out; the donor was told from shared clones. The material sequenced was PBMCs or a T cell subset sorted from them (not recorded which).

The sequence in DNA is TGTGCCAGCAGCTTAGCGCCGTCAGGAGGTGGTGGCTACACCTTC. Translation gives CASSLAPSGGGGYTF. Here the chain combines TRBV7-9 and TRBJ1-2; the D gene identity is not certain. V and J are truncated by 0 bases and 7 bases respectively, leaving an intervening sequence of 15 bases. As encoded in the germline V gene (reference sequence), CDR1 is SEHNR while CDR2 is FQNEAQ. The CDR3 has 15 amino acids, counting the end cysteine and phenylalanine. The only DNA kept is the CDR3, 45 bases in frame from the first base.